This T cell receptor beta chain appears in the sequencing data of a study of vaccination effects on CD4 cells after COVID-19. Notes on the study in general: Late post-vaccination, clones induced by infection and those induced by vaccine underwent marked clonal contraction. No early post-infection timepoints were available in the study, which also included few convalescent patients.

Subsequent to a culture period of 10 days, CD4+ T cells were isolated. Vaccinated recipients, who were negative for nucleocapsid antibodies, had no history of SARS-CoV-2 infection. The table lists this clone with a few counts. What it binds is not known. Measured with immunoSEQ multiplex PCR; TCRdb has only the in-frame clones, and not every one. This table has tens of thousands of clones, approximately 60% appearing once. The V end was cut by 10 bases, the J end by 4 bases, with 17 bases between. The CDR3 covers 14 residues. CDR1 and CDR2 from the germline V gene are ENHRY and SYGVKD. The gene calls are TRBV10-3 and TRBJ1-5; D is perhaps TRBD1 (6 bases). This material consisted of CD4+ T cells from PBMCs cultured without peptide, taken before COVID-19 vaccination. The sequence came from a human donor who received a COVID-19 vaccine. The CDR3 reads CATSMGAENQPQHF. The DNA of the CDR3 is TGTGCCACTTCAATGGGGGCTGAGAATCAGCCCCAGCATTTT.